Here is one T cell receptor (beta chain) with its context. Its specificity is unknown. Original handling: Filtering differed for immunoSEQ, which gave only junction sequences without quality scores. The method was immunoSEQ multiplex PCR; TCRdb's version includes in-frame clones alone and lacks a portion of them. The V and J calls and clone size come from that table; D and trimming were worked out from the DNA. The sample lists 1.5 million to 2.5 million clones, about 95% seen once, with 1.2% in the top ten. The data belong to a study of shared clonotypes between healthy human individuals. Study-level information: Serving as donors were two women and three men, whose ages spanned 18 to 49. Study-wide results and caveats: Among a handful of donors, approximately 5% of naive CD4 clonotypes were found in common.

Naivety among CD8 cells was defined by CD45RO negativity and positive CCR7 selection, thereby excluding terminally differentiated effector memory CD45RA+ cells. Recent vaccinations or acute infections were absent in the healthy HIV-negative adult donors. The sequence was obtained from a man between 18 and 29 years old in good health. The sample taken for sequencing was naive CD8+ T cells sorted from blood.

The CDR3 nucleotides are TGTGCCATCAGTGAGCCGTCCGAAAAAGAAGAGACCCAGTACTTC. It codes for CAISEPSEKEETQYF. The rearrangement uses TRBV10-3 and TRBJ2-5; no firm D call. Trimming took off 2 bases at V and 3 bases at J, with 13 bases between the two ends. The CDR3 sequence is 15 residues long. The V gene's germline CDR1 is ENHRY and CDR2 SYGVKD.